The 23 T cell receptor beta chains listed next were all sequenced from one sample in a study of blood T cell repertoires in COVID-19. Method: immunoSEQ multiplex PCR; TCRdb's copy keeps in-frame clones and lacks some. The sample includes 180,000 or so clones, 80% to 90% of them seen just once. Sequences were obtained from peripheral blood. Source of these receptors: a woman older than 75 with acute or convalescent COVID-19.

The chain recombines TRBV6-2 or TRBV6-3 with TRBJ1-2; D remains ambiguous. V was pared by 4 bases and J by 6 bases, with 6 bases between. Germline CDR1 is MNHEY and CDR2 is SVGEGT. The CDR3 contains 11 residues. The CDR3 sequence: CASSWRDGYTF. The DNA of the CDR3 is TGTGCCAGCAGTTGGAGGGATGGCTACACCTTC.

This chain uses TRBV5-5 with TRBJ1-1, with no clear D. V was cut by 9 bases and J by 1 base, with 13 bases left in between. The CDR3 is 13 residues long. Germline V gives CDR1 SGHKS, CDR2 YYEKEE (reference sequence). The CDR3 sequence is CATGLLPNTEAFF. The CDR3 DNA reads TGTGCCACCGGACTTTTACCGAACACTGAAGCTTTCTTT.

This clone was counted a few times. The CDR3, as DNA: TGTGCCAGCAGACGGGCGGGGCGGCGGGGACAGGGCTATGAGCAGTTCTTC. Translating it yields CASRRAGRRGQGYEQFF. This chain connects TRBV7-2 to TRBJ2-1, with 9 bases identical to TRBD1. V was pared by 6 bases and J by 8 bases, with 17 bases of the junction left unmatched. Looked up from germline, CDR1 is SGHTA and CDR2 is FQGNSA. The CDR3 has 17 residues.

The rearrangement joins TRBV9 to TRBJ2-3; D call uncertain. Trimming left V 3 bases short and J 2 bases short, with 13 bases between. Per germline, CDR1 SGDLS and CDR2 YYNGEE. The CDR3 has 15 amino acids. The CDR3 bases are TGTGCCAGCAGCGCCGTGGGCAGCTACACAGATACGCAGTATTTT. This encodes CASSAVGSYTDTQYF.

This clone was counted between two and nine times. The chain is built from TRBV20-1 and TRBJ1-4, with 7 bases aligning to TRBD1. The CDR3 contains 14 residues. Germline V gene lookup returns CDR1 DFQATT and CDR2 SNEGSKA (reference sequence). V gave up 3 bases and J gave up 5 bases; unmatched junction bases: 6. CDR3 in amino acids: CSASKVTGNEKLFF. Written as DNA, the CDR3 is TGCAGTGCTAGTAAGGTGACAGGGAATGAAAAACTGTTTTTT.

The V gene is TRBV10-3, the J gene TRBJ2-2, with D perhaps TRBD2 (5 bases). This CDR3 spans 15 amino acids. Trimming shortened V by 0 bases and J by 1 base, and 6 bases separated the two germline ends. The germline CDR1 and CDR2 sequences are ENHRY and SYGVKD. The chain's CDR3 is CAISESGLNTGELFF. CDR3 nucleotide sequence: TGTGCCATCAGTGAGTCCGGACTGAACACCGGGGAGCTGTTTTTT.

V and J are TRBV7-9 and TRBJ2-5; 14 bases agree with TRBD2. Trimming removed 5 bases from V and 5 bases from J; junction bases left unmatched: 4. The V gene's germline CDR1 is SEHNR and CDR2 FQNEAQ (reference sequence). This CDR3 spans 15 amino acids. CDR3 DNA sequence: TGTGCCAGCAGCCTAGGACTAGCGGGAGGTGAGACCCAGTACTTC. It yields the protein CASSLGLAGGETQYF. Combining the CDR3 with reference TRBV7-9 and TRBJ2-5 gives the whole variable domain DTGVSQNPRHKITKRGQNVTFRCDPISEHNRLYWYRQTLGQGPEFLTYFQNEAQLEKSRLLSDRFSAERPKGSFSTLEIQRTEQGDSAMYLCASSLGLAGGETQYFGPGTRLLVL.

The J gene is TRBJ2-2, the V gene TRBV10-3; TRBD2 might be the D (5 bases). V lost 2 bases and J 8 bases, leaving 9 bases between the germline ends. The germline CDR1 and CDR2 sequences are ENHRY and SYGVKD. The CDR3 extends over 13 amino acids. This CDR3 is CAISEGRGGELFF. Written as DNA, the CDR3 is TGTGCCATCAGTGAGGGGAGAGGGGGGGAGCTGTTTTTT.

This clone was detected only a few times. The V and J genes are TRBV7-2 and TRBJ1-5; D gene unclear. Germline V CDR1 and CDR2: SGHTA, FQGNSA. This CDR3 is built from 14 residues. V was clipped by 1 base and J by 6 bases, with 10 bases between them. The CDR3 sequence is CASSLGQTGQPQHF. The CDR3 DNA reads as TGTGCCAGCAGCTTAGGTCAGACGGGTCAGCCCCAGCATTTT.

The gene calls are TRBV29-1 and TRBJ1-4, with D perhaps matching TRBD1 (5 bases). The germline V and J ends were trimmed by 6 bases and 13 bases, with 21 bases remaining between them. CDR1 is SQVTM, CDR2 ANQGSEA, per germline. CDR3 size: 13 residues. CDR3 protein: CSVLDSSVWGLFF. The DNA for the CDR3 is TGCAGCGTCCTCGACAGCAGCGTCTGGGGACTGTTTTTT.

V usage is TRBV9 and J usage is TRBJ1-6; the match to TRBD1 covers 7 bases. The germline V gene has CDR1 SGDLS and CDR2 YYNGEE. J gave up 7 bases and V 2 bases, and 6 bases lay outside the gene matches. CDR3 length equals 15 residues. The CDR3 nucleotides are TGTGCCAGCAGCGTCAGGGGGTTAAACAATTCACCCCTCCACTTT. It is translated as CASSVRGLNNSPLHF.

For the CDR3, the DNA is TGTGCCAGCTCCCGGGACAGGGAGGAGAGTGCTTTCTTT. Translated: CASSRDREESAFF. The rearrangement uses TRBV18 and TRBJ1-1; TRBD1 aligns across 9 bases. Trimming removed 6 bases from V and 11 bases from J; junction bases left unmatched: 10. Looked up from germline, CDR1 is KGHSH and CDR2 is LQKENI. The CDR3 has 13 residues.

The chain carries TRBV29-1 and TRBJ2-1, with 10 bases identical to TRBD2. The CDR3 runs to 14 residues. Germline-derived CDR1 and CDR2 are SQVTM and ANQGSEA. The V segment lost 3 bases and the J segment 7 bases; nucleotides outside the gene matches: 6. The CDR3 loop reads CSVDMASGSNEQFF. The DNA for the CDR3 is TGCAGCGTTGATATGGCTAGCGGGAGTAATGAGCAGTTCTTC.

The CDR3 coding sequence is TGTGCCAGCAGCTTAGTCTTCGCGGATTGGGACGAGCAGTACTTC. Its protein is CASSLVFADWDEQYF. V usage is TRBV7-9 and J usage is TRBJ2-7; the D is unclear. V lost 1 base and J 5 bases, leaving 15 bases between the germline ends. Germline assignment: CDR1 SEHNR and CDR2 FQNEAQ (reference sequence). CDR3 length: 15 residues.

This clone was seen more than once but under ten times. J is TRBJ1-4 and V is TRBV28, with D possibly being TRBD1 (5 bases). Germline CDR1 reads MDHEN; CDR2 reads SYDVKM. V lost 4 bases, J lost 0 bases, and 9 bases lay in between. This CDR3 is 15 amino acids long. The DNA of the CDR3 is TGTGCCAGCAGTTGGGGGGGGACAACTAATGAAAAACTGTTTTTT. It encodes CASSWGGTTNEKLFF.

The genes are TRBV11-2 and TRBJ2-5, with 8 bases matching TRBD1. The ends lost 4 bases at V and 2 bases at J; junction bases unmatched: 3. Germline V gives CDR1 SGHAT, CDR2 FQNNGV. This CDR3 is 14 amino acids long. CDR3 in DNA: TGTGCCAGCAGCTCTCGACAGGGGCAAGAGACCCAGTACTTC. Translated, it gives CASSSRQGQETQYF.

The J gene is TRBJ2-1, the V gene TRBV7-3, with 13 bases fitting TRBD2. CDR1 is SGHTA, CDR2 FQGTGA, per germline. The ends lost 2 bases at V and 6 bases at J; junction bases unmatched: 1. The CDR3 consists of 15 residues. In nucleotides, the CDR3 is TGTGCCAGCAGCTTACGACTAGCGGGGGGCAATGAGCAGTTCTTC. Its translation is CASSLRLAGGNEQFF.

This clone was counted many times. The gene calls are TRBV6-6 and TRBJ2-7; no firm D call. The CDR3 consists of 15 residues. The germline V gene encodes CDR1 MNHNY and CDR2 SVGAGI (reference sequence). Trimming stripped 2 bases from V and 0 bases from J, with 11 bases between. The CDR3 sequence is CASSYEAASSYEQYF. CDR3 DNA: TGTGCCAGCAGTTACGAGGCTGCCAGCTCCTACGAGCAGTACTTC.

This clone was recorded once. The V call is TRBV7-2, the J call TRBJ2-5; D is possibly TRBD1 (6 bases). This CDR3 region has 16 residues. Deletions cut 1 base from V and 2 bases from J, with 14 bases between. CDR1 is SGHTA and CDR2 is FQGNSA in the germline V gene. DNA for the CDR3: TGTGCCAGCAGCTTAGGGACGTCACAGGGACAAGAGACCCAGTACTTC. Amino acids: CASSLGTSQGQETQYF.

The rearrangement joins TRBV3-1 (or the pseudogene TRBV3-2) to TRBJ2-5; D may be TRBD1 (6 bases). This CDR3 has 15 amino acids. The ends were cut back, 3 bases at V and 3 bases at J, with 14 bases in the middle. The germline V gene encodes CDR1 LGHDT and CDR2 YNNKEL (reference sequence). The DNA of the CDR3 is TGTGCCAGCAGCCAGACAGGAAAGAGAAAAGAGACCCAGTACTTC. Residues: CASSQTGKRKETQYF.

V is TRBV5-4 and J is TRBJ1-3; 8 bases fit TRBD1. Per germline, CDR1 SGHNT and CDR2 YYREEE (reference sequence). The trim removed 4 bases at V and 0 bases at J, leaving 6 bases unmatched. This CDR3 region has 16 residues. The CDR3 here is CASSRDRSSSGNTIYF. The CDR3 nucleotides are TGTGCCAGCAGCCGGGACAGGTCAAGCTCTGGAAACACCATATATTTT.

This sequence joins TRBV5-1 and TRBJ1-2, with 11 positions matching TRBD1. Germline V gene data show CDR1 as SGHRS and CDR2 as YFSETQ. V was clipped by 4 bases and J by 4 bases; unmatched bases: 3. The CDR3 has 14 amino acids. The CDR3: CASSPGQGGYGYTF. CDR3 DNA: TGCGCCAGCAGCCCGGGACAGGGGGGCTATGGCTACACCTTC.

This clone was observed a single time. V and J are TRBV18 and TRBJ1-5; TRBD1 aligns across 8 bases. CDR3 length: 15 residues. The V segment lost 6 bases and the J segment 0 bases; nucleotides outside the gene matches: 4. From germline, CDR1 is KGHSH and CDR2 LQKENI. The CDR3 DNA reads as TGTGCCAGCTCGGCTCAGGGGGCTAGCAATCAGCCCCAGCATTTT. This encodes CASSAQGASNQPQHF. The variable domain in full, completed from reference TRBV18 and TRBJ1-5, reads NAGVMQNPRHLVRRRGQEARLRCSPMKGHSHVYWYRQLPEEGLKFMVYLQKENIIDESGMPKERFSAEFPKEGPSILRIQQVVRGDSAAYFCASSAQGASNQPQHFGDGTRLSIL.